These T cell receptor beta chains were read from a single sample in a study of blood T cell repertoires in COVID-19. Using immunoSEQ multiplex PCR, the repertoire was profiled, and TCRdb retains in-frame clones only, with some absent. Altogether tens of thousands of clones are present, 87% being singletons, with the ten largest covering roughly 5.7%. Sequencing was carried out using peripheral blood. The receptor source for this set is a man aged 60-69 years with acute or convalescent COVID-19. Each CDR3 is given with its conserved first and last residue. Fields, in order: J gene, V gene, D gene, CDR3 protein. D genes are given only for firm matches.

j_gene: TRBJ2-7; v_gene: TRBV4-3; d_gene: -; CDR3aa: CASSQDPPPNYYEQYF
j_gene: TRBJ2-2; v_gene: TRBV2; d_gene: -; CDR3aa: CASSPFRQANTGELFF
j_gene: TRBJ2-3; v_gene: TRBV7-2; d_gene: -; CDR3aa: CASSLRGATDTQYF
j_gene: TRBJ1-2; v_gene: TRBV29-1; d_gene: -; CDR3aa: CSVGMGDDPYGYTF
j_gene: TRBJ2-3; v_gene: TRBV5-8; d_gene: TRBD1; CDR3aa: CASSPTRQGALRDTQYF
j_gene: TRBJ1-5; v_gene: TRBV27; d_gene: TRBD1; CDR3aa: CASSLIADRVGQPQHF
j_gene: TRBJ1-5; v_gene: TRBV7-2; d_gene: TRBD1; CDR3aa: CASSLVAGGTQPQHF
j_gene: TRBJ1-4; v_gene: TRBV24-1; d_gene: -; CDR3aa: CATSDLGRADEKLFF
j_gene: TRBJ2-1; v_gene: TRBV6-5; d_gene: TRBD2; CDR3aa: CASSSGGSYNEQFF
j_gene: TRBJ2-3; v_gene: TRBV4-1; d_gene: -; CDR3aa: CASSPGLGRGDSDTQYF
j_gene: TRBJ1-6; v_gene: TRBV5-1; d_gene: TRBD1; CDR3aa: CASSLAITQGSPLHF
j_gene: TRBJ2-5; v_gene: TRBV5-1; d_gene: TRBD2; CDR3aa: CPSNTGPAGATLETQYF
j_gene: TRBJ1-2; v_gene: TRBV11-2; d_gene: -; CDR3aa: CASSLGPQESNYGYTF
j_gene: TRBJ2-1; v_gene: TRBV19; d_gene: -; CDR3aa: CASSMITGIQQFF
j_gene: TRBJ1-2; v_gene: TRBV6-1; d_gene: -; CDR3aa: CASSEDGGSNYGYTF
j_gene: TRBJ2-1; v_gene: TRBV6-2/TRBV6-3; d_gene: -; CDR3aa: CASSHQAGLYNEQFF
j_gene: TRBJ1-5; v_gene: TRBV19; d_gene: TRBD1; CDR3aa: CASSRPQGVNQPQHF
j_gene: TRBJ1-2; v_gene: TRBV7-9; d_gene: -; CDR3aa: CASSLDRELSNYGYTF
j_gene: TRBJ2-1; v_gene: TRBV11-1; d_gene: -; CDR3aa: CASSQQGSYNEQFF
j_gene: TRBJ1-1; v_gene: TRBV19; d_gene: -; CDR3aa: CASVLQGSDMNTEAFF
j_gene: TRBJ2-1; v_gene: TRBV11-2; d_gene: TRBD2; CDR3aa: CASSPLGVAGSEQFF
j_gene: TRBJ2-5; v_gene: TRBV4-2; d_gene: -; CDR3aa: CASSQDQAEPTQYF